The clone carrying this T cell receptor beta chain was counted many times. Its cognate antigen is unknown. V gave up 1 base and J gave up 5 bases; unmatched junction bases: 6. The V gene's germline CDR1 is SQVTM and CDR2 ANQGSEA. CDR3 size: 14 residues. The data derive from a study of T-cell reconstitution after alpha-beta-depleted transplantation in children. Findings and caveats of the study: The origin of high day-60 TCRbeta diversity in some patients lay in surviving recipient T cells and thymic progenitors. When one year had passed after transplant, most T-cell counts and diversity came from newly produced T cells. Reports say that about two months after transplant, the alpha-beta T cells came out of several hundred graft clones that had expanded.

As it was prepared, the TCRbeta library received unique molecular identifiers. TCRdb passed the PCR reads through MiXCR, listing each CDR3 protein once. The sample lists approximately 300,000 distinct CDR3 sequences; about 9.9% were seen once. The chain is built from TRBV29-1 and TRBJ2-7; 9 bases agree with TRBD1. This receptor was taken from a male patient between 2 and 10 years old who had a stem cell transplant for chronic granulomatous disease, so the T cells may come from the graft donor. The input for sequencing was peripheral blood, taken 180 days after TCRalphabeta/CD19-depleted stem cell transplant. CDR3 nucleotides: TGCAGCGTTGAAGTCAAGGACAGGGGTCACGAGCAGTACTTC. This sequence encodes CSVEVKDRGHEQYF.